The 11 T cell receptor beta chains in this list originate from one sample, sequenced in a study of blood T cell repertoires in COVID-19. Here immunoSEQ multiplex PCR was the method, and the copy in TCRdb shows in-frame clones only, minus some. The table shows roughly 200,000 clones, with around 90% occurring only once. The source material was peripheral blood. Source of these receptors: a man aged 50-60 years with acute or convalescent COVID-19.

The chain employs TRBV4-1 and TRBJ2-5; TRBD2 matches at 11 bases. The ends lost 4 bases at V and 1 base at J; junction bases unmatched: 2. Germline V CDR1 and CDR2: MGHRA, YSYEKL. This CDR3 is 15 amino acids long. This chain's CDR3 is CASSPTSGTQETQYF. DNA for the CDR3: TGCGCCAGCAGCCCGACTAGCGGGACCCAAGAGACCCAGTACTTC.

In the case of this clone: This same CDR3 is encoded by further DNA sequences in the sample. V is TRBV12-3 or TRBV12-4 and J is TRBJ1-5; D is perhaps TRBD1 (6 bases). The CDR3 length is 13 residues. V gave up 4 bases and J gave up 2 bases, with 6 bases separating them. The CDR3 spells CASSSGGNQPQHF. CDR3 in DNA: TGTGCCAGCAGTTCAGGGGGCAATCAGCCCCAGCATTTT.

CDR3 in amino acids: CASSSTTGLYEQYF. CDR3 bases: TGTGCCAGCAGTTCCACGACAGGGCTCTACGAGCAGTACTTC. V is TRBV27 and J is TRBJ2-7; 7 nucleotides agree with TRBD1. Germline CDR1 reads MNHEY; CDR2 reads SMNVEV (reference sequence). V gave up 4 bases and J gave up 3 bases; unmatched junction bases: 6. CDR3 size: 14 residues.

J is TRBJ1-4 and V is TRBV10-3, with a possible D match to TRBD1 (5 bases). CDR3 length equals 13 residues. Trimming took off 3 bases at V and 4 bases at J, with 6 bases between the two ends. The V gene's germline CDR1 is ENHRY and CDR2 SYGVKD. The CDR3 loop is CAISEGVNEKLFF. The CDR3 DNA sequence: TGTGCCATCAGTGAAGGGGTTAATGAAAAACTGTTTTTT.

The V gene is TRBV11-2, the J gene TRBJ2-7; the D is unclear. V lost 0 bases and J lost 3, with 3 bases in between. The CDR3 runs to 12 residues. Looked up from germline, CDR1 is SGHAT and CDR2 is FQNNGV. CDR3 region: CASSLDYYEQYF. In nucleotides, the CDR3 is TGTGCCAGCAGCTTAGACTACTACGAGCAGTACTTC.

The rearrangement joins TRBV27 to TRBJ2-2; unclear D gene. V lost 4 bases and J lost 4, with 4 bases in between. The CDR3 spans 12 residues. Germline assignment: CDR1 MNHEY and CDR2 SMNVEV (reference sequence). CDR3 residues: CASSSLTGELFF. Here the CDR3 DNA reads TGTGCCAGCAGTTCTCTCACCGGGGAGCTGTTTTTT.

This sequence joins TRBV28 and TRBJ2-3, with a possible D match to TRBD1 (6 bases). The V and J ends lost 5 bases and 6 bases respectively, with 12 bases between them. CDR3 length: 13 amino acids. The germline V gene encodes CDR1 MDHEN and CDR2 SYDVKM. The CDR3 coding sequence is TGTGCCAGCAGTACCCCAGGGGCCGATACGCAGTATTTT. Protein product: CASSTPGADTQYF.

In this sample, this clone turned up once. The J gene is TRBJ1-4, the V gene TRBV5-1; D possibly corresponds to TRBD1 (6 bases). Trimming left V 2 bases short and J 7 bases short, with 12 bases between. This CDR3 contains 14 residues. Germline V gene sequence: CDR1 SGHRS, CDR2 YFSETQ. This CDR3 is CASSLTGLSEKLFF. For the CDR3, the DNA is TGCGCCAGCAGCTTAACAGGGCTAAGTGAAAAACTGTTTTTT.

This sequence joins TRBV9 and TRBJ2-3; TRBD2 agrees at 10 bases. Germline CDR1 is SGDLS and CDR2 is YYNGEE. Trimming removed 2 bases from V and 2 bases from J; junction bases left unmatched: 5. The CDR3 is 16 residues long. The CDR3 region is CASSVLAGANTDTQYF. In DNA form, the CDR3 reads TGTGCCAGCAGCGTGCTAGCGGGGGCAAACACAGATACGCAGTATTTT.

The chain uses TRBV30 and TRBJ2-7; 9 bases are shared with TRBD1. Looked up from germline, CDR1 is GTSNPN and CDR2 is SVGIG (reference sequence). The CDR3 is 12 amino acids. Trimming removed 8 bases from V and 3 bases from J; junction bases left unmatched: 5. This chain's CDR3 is CAGRDRVYEQYF. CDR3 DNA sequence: TGTGCCGGCCGGGACAGGGTCTACGAGCAGTACTTC.

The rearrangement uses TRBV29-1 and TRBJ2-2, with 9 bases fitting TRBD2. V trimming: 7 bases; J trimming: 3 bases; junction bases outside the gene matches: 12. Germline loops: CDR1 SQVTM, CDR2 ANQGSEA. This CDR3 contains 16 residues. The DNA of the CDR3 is TGCAGCGCCCTTGGCGGGGGGGCGTCGGACACCGGGGAGCTGTTTTTT. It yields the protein CSALGGGASDTGELFF.